This is a list of T cell receptor beta chains from one sample in a study of blood T cell repertoires in COVID-19. Data came from immunoSEQ multiplex PCR; TCRdb stores just in-frame clones and leaves some out. The repertoire has about 240,000 clones, around 85% of them found once; the top ten carry 3.3%. The sequencing input was PBMCs or T cells enriched from blood (not recorded which). The receptors were sampled from a woman aged 35 to 49 with acute COVID-19. CDR3s include the opening cysteine and the closing phenylalanine or tryptophan. The D gene is left open where the match is weak. Clone sizes are given selectively: once, few, many, or a class where the clone is expanded.

J,V,size,D,DNA,CDR3
TRBJ1-4,TRBV11-2,-,TRBD1,TGTGCCAGCAGCCAGGGGACAGCTGCAACTAATGAAAAACTGTTTTTT,CASSQGTAATNEKLFF
TRBJ2-3,TRBV6-5,-,-,TGTGCCAGCAGAATGACTACCACAGATACGCAGTATTTT,CASRMTTTDTQYF
TRBJ1-5,TRBV19,few,TRBD1,TGTGCCAGTACCACGGGACAGTATAGCAATCAGCCCCAGCATTTT,CASTTGQYSNQPQHF
TRBJ2-1,TRBV27,-,-,TGTGCCAGCAGTTTGTCCAGGGATTCCTACAATGAGCAGTTCTTC,CASSLSRDSYNEQFF
TRBJ1-5,TRBV6-5,-,-,TGTGCCAGCAGATCAGGACAGATCCAGCCCCAGCATTTT,CASRSGQIQPQHF
TRBJ2-3,TRBV5-1,-,TRBD2,TGCGCCAGCAGCCTTAGCGGGAGCACAGATACGCAGTATTTT,CASSLSGSTDTQYF
TRBJ2-1,TRBV6-4,once,TRBD2,TGTGCCAGCAGTCGACTAGCGGGAGGGGACAATGAGCAGTTCTTC,CASSRLAGGDNEQFF
TRBJ1-4,TRBV6-5,-,-,TGTGCCAGCAGTTACAATCGGGGGACTAATGAAAAACTGTTTTTT,CASSYNRGTNEKLFF
TRBJ2-1,TRBV19,-,TRBD2,TGTGCCAGTAGTACCGAACTAGCGGTCTCCTACAATGAGCAGTTCTTC,CASSTELAVSYNEQFF
TRBJ2-1,TRBV4-1,-,-,TGCGCCAGCAGCCAAGAAGAGCGGGTCTACAATGAGCAGTTCTTC,CASSQEERVYNEQFF
TRBJ1-5,TRBV24-1,-,TRBD1,TGTGCCACCAGTGAGGGAACAGGGGATCAGCCCCAGCATTTT,CATSEGTGDQPQHF
TRBJ2-5,TRBV7-2,-,-,TGTGCCAGCAGCTTAGGGGGCAGGACCCAGTACTTC,CASSLGGRTQYF
TRBJ2-7,TRBV5-1,-,TRBD2,TGCGCCAGCAGCTTGGGACTAGCGGGAGGGCCGGGGGAGCAGTACTTC,CASSLGLAGGPGEQYF
TRBJ1-2,TRBV3-1/TRBV3-2,-,TRBD1,TGTGCCAGCAGCCCCTCTGGACAGGGTGGAGGCTACACCTTC,CASSPSGQGGGYTF
TRBJ2-7,TRBV2,few,TRBD2,TGTGCCAGCAGTGAAGCGCGGGGGACTTGGCAGTACTTC,CASSEARGTWQYF
TRBJ2-7,TRBV10-3,-,TRBD2,TGTGCCATCAGCGGGACTAGCGGGAGCTACGAGCAGTACTTC,CAISGTSGSYEQYF
TRBJ1-1,TRBV11-3,-,TRBD1,TGTGCCAGCAGCGGAACTCGGACAGGAAAAACTGAAGCTTTCTTT,CASSGTRTGKTEAFF
TRBJ1-1,TRBV3-1/TRBV3-2,-,-,TGTGCCAGCAGCCAAGAGGGGGCCCTCGGCACTGAAGCTTTCTTT,CASSQEGALGTEAFF
TRBJ2-7,TRBV3-1/TRBV3-2,-,-,TGTGCCAGCAGCCAAGCTGGGACACAATACGAGCAGTACTTC,CASSQAGTQYEQYF
TRBJ2-2,TRBV12-3/TRBV12-4,-,-,TGTGCCAGCAGTTCCAGGGTAACCGGGGAGCTGTTTTTT,CASSSRVTGELFF
TRBJ2-5,TRBV19,-,-,TGTGCCAGTAGTACGTCGGACCAAGAGACCCAGTACTTC,CASSTSDQETQYF
TRBJ1-3,TRBV28,-,TRBD1,TGTGCCAGCAGTTTATCGGCGGGACAGGGGTCTGGAAACACCATATATTTT,CASSLSAGQGSGNTIYF
TRBJ2-1,TRBV19,-,TRBD2,TGTGCCAGTATGAGGGGACTAGCGGGAACCTACAATGAGCAGTTCTTC,CASMRGLAGTYNEQFF
TRBJ1-1,TRBV5-1,-,-,TGCGCCAGCAGCTGGGGCAGGGAAGCTTTCTTT,CASSWGREAFF
TRBJ1-1,TRBV6-5,-,TRBD1,TGTGCCAGCATTAAACAGGGGGATTTCACTGAAGCTTTCTTT,CASIKQGDFTEAFF
TRBJ2-1,TRBV11-3,-,TRBD2,TGTGCCAGCAGCCCGACTAGCGGTAGATACAATGAGCAGTTCTTC,CASSPTSGRYNEQFF
TRBJ2-1,TRBV18,few,-,TGTGCCAGCTCACCTCGTACGGCCTACAATGAGCAGTTCTTC,CASSPRTAYNEQFF
TRBJ1-2,TRBV28,-,-,TGTGCCAGCAGTACCTCTGGAGGGTGGCACTATGGCTACACCTTC,CASSTSGGWHYGYTF
TRBJ1-1,TRBV7-9,-,-,TGTGCCAGCAGCTTAGGTTCGGGGGGTGGAACTGACACTGAAGCTTTCTTT,CASSLGSGGGTDTEAFF
TRBJ2-5,TRBV18,-,-,TGTGCCAGCTCACCCCTGGGAACAGGGACGGGGGAGACCCAGTACTTC,CASSPLGTGTGETQYF
TRBJ1-2,TRBV5-1,-,TRBD1,TGCGCCAGCAGCTCCCCAGGGGGAGCTAACTATGGCTACACCTTC,CASSSPGGANYGYTF
TRBJ2-1,TRBV5-4,-,-,TGTGCCAGCAGCTTAGTGCGGGGATCCTACAATGAGCAGTTCTTC,CASSLVRGSYNEQFF
TRBJ2-7,TRBV13,-,TRBD2,TGTGCCAGCAGCTCCGCGGGGGTACTAGCGGGAGAAGGGTACGAGCAGTACTTC,CASSSAGVLAGEGYEQYF
TRBJ2-2,TRBV9,-,TRBD2,TGTGCCAGCAGCGTAGCTGTAGCGGGAGGTCGCACCGGGGAGCTGTTTTTT,CASSVAVAGGRTGELFF
TRBJ1-2,TRBV29-1,-,-,TGCAGCTCTGGGGGACATTGGGCAGATGGCTACACCTTC,CSSGGHWADGYTF
TRBJ2-5,TRBV11-2,-,TRBD2,TGTGCCAGCAGCCCCAACCTAGCGGGAGTAGGAGAGACCCAGTACTTC,CASSPNLAGVGETQYF
TRBJ1-3,TRBV12-5,-,-,TGTGCTAGTGGGAGGGACACCTCTGGAAACACCATATATTTT,CASGRDTSGNTIYF
TRBJ2-6,TRBV24-1,-,TRBD1,TGTGCCACCAGCGGGACAGGCTACGTCCTGACTTTC,CATSGTGYVLTF
TRBJ2-3,TRBV2,-,-,TGTGCCAGCAGTGAGCTAAACAGGGTATCTTCCGATACGCAGTATTTT,CASSELNRVSSDTQYF
TRBJ1-1,TRBV27,-,-,TGTGCTAGGGGGTCGAGGGCTGAAGCTTTCTTT,CARGSRAEAFF